This TCR beta chain was obtained from a study of T cell changes during pregnancy in multiple sclerosis. V gave up 2 bases and J gave up 6 bases; unmatched junction bases: 6. CDR1 SGHRS and CDR2 YFSETQ come from the germline V gene. This CDR3 comprises 14 residues. Clones were read by immunoSEQ multiplex PCR, and TCRdb kept only the in-frame ones, dropping some. The sample holds tens of thousands of clones, approximately 86% seen once. The sample in question was CD4+ T cells from peripheral blood mononuclear cells, obtained in the third trimester of pregnancy. This sequence joins TRBV5-1 and TRBJ1-1; TRBD1 matches at 8 bases. This clonotype was obtained from a female donor with multiple sclerosis, enrolled in a pregnancy study. The CDR3 nucleotides read TGCGCCAGCAGCTTCGGGACAGGTAGTTCTGAAGCTTTCTTT. It is translated as CASSFGTGSSEAFF.